This paragraph reports one T cell receptor (beta chain). Antigen: not known. This sample is drawn from a study of shared clonotypes between healthy human individuals. Notes on the study in general: A limitation of the genetic and exposure-history diversity represented arose from few donors. Inspection by rarefaction showed sorted-subset sequencing to be incomplete despite large depth.

Repertoires were generated with immunoSEQ multiplex PCR, while TCRdb's copy carries only in-frame clones and drops some. The sample contains roughly 1.5 million clones, roughly 98% of which appear only once. The CDR3 has 16 residues. V shed 5 bases and J 5 bases; nucleotides not matched to a gene: 8. Per germline, CDR1 LGHNA and CDR2 YSLEER. This TCR was recovered from a man aged 25 to 40 in good health. The V gene is TRBV4-3, the J gene TRBJ2-7, with TRBD2 matching 14 bases. Source material: naive CD4+ T cells sorted from blood. The subset here: CD45RA+ positively selected. The chain's CDR3 is CASSGGLAGVKDEQYF. DNA of the CDR3: TGCGCCAGCAGCGGGGGACTAGCGGGAGTAAAGGACGAGCAGTACTTC.